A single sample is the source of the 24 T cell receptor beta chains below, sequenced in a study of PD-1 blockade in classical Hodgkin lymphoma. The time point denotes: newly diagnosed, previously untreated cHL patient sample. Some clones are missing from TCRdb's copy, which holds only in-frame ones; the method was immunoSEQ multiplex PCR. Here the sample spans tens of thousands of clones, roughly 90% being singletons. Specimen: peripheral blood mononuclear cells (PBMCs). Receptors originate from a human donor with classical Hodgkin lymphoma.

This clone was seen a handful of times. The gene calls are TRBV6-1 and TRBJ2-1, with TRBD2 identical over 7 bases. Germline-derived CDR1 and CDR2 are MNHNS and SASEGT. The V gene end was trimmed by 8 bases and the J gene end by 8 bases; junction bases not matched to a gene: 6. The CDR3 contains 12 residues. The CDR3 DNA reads TGTGCCAGCTCTCGGGACTATTATGAGCAGTTCTTC. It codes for CASSRDYYEQFF.

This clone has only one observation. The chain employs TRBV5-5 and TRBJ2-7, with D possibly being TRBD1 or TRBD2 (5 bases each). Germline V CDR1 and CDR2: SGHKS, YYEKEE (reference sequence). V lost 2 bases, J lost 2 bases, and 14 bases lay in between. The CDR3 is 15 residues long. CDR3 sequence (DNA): TGTGCCAGCAGCTTTTTGGTATGGGGGACCTACGAGCAGTACGTC. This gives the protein CASSFLVWGTYEQYV.

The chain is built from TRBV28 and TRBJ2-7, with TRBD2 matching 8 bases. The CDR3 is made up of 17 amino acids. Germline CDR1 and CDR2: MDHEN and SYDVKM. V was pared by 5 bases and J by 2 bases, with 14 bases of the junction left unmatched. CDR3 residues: CASSLPPLAGLTYEQYF. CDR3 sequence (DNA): TGTGCCAGCAGTCTACCGCCTCTAGCGGGCCTAACCTACGAGCAGTACTTC. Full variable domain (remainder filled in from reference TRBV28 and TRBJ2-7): DVKVTQSSRYLVKRTGEKVFLECVQDMDHENMFWYRQDPGLGLRLIYFSYDVKMKEKGDIPEGYSVSREKKERFSLILESASTNQTSMYLCASSLPPLAGLTYEQYFGPGTRLTVT.

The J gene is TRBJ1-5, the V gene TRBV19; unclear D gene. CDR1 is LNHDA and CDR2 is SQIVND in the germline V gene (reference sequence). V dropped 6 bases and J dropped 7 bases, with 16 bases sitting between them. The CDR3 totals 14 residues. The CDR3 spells CASSDGVPGQPQHF. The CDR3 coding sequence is TGTGCCAGTAGCGATGGGGTGCCCGGCCAGCCCCAGCATTTT. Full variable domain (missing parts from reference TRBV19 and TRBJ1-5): DGGITQSPKYLFRKEGQNVTLSCEQNLNHDAMYWYRQDPGQGLRLIYYSQIVNDFQKGDIAEGYSVSREKKESFPLTVTSAQKNPTAFYLCASSDGVPGQPQHFGDGTRLSIL.

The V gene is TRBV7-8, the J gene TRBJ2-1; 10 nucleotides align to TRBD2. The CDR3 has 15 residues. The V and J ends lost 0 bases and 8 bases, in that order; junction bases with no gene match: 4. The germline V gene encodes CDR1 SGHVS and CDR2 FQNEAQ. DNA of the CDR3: TGTGCCAGCAGCTTAGCCGTCCTAGCGGGAGATGAGCAGTTCTTC. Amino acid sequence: CASSLAVLAGDEQFF.

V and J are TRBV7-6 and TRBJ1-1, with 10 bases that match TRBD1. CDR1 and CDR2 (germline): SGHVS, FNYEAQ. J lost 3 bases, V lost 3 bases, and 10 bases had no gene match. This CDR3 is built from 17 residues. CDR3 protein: CASSLNPGQGPDTEAFF. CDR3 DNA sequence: TGTGCCAGCAGCTTGAACCCGGGACAGGGGCCGGACACTGAAGCTTTCTTT.

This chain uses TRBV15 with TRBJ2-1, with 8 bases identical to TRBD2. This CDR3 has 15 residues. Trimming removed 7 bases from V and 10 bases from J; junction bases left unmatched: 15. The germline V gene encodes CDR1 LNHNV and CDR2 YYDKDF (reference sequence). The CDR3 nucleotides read TGTGCCACCACCCCCGGGGGGGCGCAAGACTCCGAGCAGTTCTTC. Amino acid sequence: CATTPGGAQDSEQFF.

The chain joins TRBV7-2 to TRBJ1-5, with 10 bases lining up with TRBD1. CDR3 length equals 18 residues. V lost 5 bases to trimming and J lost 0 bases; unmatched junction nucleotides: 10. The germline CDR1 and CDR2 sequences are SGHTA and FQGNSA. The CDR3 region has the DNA TGTGCCAGCAGCCATCTACGGGACAGGGGCTATAGCAATCAGCCCCAGCATTTT. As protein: CASSHLRDRGYSNQPQHF.

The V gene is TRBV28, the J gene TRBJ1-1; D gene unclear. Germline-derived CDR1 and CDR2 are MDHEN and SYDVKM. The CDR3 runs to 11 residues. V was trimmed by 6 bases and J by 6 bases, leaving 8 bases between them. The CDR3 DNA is TGTGCCAGCAGAAGCCTAGCTGAAGCTTTCTTT. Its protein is CASRSLAEAFF.

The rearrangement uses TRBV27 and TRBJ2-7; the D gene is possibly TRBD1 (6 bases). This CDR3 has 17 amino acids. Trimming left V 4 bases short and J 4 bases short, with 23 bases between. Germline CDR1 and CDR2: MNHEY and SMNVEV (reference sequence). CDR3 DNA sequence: TGTGCCAGCAGTTCAATTTCCCCCACAGGGCTTGATTACGAGCAGTACGTC. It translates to CASSSISPTGLDYEQYV.

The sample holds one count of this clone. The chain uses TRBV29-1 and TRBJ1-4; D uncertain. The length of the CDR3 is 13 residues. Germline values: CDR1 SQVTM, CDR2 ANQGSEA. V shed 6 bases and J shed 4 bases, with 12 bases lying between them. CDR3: CSVRGIFNEKLFF. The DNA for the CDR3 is TGCAGCGTGCGAGGGATTTTTAATGAAAAACTGTTTTTT.

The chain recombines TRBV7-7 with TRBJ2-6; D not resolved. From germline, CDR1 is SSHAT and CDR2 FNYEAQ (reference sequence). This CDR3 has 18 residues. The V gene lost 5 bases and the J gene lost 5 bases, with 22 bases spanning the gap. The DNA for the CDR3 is TGTGCCAGCAGCAATCGCGCAGTGCCACAAAGTCGGGCCAACGTCCTGACTTTC. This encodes CASSNRAVPQSRANVLTF.

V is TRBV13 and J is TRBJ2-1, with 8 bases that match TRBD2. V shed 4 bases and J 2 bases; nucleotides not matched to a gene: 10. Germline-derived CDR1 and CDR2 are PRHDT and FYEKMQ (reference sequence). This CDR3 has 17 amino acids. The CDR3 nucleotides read TGTGCCAGCAGCTCCCGTGGTAGCGGGGACCCCTACAATGAGCAGTTCTTC. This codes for CASSSRGSGDPYNEQFF.

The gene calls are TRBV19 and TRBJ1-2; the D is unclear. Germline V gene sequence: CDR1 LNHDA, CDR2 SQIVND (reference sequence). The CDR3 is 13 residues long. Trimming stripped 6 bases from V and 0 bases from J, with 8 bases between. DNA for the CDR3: TGTGCCAGTAGCGGCAGCTCTAACTATGGCTACACCTTC. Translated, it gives CASSGSSNYGYTF.

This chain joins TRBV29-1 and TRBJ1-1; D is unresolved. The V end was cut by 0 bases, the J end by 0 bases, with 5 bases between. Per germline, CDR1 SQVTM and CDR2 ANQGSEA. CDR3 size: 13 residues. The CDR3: CSVEESMNTEAFF. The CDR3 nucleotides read TGCAGCGTTGAAGAAAGTATGAACACTGAAGCTTTCTTT.

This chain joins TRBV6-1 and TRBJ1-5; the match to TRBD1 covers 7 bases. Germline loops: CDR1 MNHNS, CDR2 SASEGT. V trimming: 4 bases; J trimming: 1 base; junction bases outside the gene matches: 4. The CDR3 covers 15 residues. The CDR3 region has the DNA TGTGCCAGCAGTGCACAGGGGCCGAGCAATCAGCCCCAGCATTTT. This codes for CASSAQGPSNQPQHF.

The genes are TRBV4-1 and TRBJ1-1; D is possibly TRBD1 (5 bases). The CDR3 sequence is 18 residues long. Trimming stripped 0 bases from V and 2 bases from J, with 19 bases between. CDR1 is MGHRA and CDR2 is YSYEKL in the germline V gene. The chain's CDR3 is CASSQDFLVGLGNTEAFF. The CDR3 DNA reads TGCGCCAGCAGCCAAGATTTCCTCGTGGGGCTGGGCAACACTGAAGCTTTCTTT.

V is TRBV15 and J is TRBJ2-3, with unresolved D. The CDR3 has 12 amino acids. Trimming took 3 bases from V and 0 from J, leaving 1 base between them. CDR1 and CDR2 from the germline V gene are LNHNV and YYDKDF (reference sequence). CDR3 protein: CATSRSTDTQYF. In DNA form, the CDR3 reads TGTGCCACCAGCAGGAGCACAGATACGCAGTATTTT. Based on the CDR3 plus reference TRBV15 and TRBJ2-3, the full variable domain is DAMVIQNPRYQVTQFGKPVTLSCSQTLNHNVMYWYQQKSSQAPKLLFHYYDKDFNNEADTPDNFQSRRPNTSFCFLDIRSPGLGDTAMYLCATSRSTDTQYFGPGTRLTVL.

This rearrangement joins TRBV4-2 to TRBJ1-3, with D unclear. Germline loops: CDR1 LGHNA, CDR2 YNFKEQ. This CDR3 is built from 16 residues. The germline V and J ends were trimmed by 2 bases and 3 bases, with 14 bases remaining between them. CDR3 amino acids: CASSQPDGSIGNTIYF. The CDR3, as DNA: TGTGCCAGCAGCCAACCGGACGGAAGCATTGGAAACACCATATATTTT.

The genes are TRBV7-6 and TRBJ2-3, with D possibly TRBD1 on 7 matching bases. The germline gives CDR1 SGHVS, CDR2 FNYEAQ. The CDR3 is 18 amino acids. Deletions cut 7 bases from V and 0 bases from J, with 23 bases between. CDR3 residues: CASNYPLGQGGSTDTQYF. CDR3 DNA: TGTGCCAGCAACTACCCTCTGGGGCAGGGGGGTAGCACAGATACGCAGTATTTT.

CDR3 in amino acids: CASSLEAAGPQHF. DNA of the CDR3: TGTGCCAGCAGCTTAGAGGCCGCCGGACCCCAGCATTTT. The chain carries TRBV11-1 and TRBJ1-5; no clear D gene. This CDR3 has 13 residues. The V and J ends lost 1 base and 10 bases respectively, with 11 bases between them. Germline V CDR1 and CDR2: SGHAT, FQDESV (reference sequence).

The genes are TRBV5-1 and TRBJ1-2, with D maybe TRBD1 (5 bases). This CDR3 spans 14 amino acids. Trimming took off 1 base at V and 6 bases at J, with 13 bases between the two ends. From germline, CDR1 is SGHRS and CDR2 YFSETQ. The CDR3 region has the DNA TGCGCCAGCAGCTTGTCCCCAGGGCAAGATGGCTACACCTTC. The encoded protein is CASSLSPGQDGYTF.

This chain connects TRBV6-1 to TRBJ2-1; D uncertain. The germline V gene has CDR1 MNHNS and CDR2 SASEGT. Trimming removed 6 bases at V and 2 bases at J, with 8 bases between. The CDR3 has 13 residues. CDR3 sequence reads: CASSQAPYNEQFF. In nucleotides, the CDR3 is TGTGCCAGCAGCCAAGCCCCCTACAATGAGCAGTTCTTC.

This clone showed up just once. The chain's CDR3 is CASSLDSNTEAFF. The CDR3, as DNA: TGTGCCAGTAGTCTGGACAGCAACACTGAAGCTTTCTTT. The chain recombines TRBV19 with TRBJ1-1; D perhaps matches TRBD1 (6 bases). Trimming stripped 5 bases from V and 2 bases from J, with 9 bases between. Germline V gene lookup returns CDR1 LNHDA and CDR2 SQIVND (reference sequence). The CDR3 sequence is 13 residues long.